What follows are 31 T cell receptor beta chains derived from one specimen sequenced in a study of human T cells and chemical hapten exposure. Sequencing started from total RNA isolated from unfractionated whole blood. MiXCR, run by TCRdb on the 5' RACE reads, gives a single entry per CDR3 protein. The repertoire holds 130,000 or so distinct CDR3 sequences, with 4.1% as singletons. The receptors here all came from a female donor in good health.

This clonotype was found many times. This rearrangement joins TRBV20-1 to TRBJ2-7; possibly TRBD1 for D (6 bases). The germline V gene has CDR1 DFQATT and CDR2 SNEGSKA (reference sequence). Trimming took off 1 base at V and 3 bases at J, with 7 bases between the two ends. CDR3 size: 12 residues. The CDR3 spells CSARGGRYEQYF. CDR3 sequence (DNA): TGCAGTGCTAGAGGGGGGCGCTACGAGCAGTACTTC.

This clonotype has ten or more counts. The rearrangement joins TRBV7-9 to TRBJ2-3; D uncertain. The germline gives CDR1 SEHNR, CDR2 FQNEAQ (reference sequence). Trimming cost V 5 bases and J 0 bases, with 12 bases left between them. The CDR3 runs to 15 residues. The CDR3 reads CASSPPGRSTDTQYF. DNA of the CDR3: TGTGCCAGCAGCCCCCCCGGACGAAGCACAGATACGCAGTATTTT.

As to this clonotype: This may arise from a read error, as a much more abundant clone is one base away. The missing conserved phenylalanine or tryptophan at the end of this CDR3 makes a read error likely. CDR3 DNA sequence: TGTGCCAGCAGCCAACTCCGGTCCTACGAGCAGTACTCC. Its protein is CASSQLRSYEQYS. This chain joins TRBV4-2 and TRBJ2-7; D remains unclear. Trimming took off 2 bases at V and 1 base at J, with 6 bases between the two ends. The CDR3 loop spans 13 amino acids. The germline CDR1 and CDR2 sequences are LGHNA and YNFKEQ.

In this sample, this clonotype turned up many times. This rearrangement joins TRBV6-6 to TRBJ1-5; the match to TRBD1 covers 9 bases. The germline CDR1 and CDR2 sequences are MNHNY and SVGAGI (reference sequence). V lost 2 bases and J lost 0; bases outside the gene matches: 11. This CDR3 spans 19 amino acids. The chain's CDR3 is CASSYTAGQGTYSNQPQHF. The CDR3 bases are TGTGCCAGCAGTTACACTGCGGGACAGGGTACTTATAGCAATCAGCCCCAGCATTTT.

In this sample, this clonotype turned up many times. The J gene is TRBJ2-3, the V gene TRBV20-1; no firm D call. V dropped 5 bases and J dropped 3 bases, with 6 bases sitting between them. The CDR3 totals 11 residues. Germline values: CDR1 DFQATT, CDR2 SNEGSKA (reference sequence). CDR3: CSARLTDTQYF. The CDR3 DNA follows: TGCAGTGCTCGCCTGACAGATACGCAGTATTTT.

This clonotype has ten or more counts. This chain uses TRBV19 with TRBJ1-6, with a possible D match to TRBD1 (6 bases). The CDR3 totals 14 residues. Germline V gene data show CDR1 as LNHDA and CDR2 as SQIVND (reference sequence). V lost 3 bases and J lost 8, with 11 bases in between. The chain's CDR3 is CASSIWTADSPLHF. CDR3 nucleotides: TGTGCCAGTAGTATTTGGACAGCGGATTCACCCCTCCACTTT.

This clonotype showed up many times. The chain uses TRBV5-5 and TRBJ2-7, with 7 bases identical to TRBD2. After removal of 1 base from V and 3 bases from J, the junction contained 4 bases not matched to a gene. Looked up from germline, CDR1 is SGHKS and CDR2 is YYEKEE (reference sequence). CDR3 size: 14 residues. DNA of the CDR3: TGTGCCAGCAGCTTGATGTCTAGCGGCTACGAGCAGTACTTC. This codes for CASSLMSSGYEQYF.

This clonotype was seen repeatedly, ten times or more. Here the CDR3 reads CSVGRGGGLNEQFF. CDR3 bases: TGCAGCGTCGGGCGGGGCGGGGGGCTCAATGAGCAGTTCTTC. The chain recombines TRBV29-1 with TRBJ2-1; 8 bases are a match to TRBD2. Looked up from germline, CDR1 is SQVTM and CDR2 is ANQGSEA. The length of the CDR3 is 14 residues. Trimming at V came to 6 bases and at J to 6 bases, leaving 10 bases not matched to a gene.

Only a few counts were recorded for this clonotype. CDR3 protein: CASSSTGTSGGPQFF. As DNA, the CDR3 is TGTGCCAGCAGCTCGACCGGGACTAGCGGGGGTCCGCAGTTCTTC. The rearrangement links TRBV11-1 to TRBJ2-1; TRBD2 matches at 14 bases. J gave up 12 bases and V 4 bases, and 8 bases lay outside the gene matches. The length of the CDR3 is 15 residues. Germline CDR1 and CDR2: SGHAT and FQDESV (reference sequence).

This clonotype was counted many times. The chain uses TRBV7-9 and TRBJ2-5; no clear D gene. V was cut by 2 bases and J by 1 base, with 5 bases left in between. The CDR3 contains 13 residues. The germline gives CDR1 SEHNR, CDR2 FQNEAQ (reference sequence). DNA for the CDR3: TGTGCCAGCAGCTTAACATTCCAAGAGACCCAGTACTTC. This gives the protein CASSLTFQETQYF. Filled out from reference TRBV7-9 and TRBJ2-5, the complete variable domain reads DTGVSQNPRHKITKRGQNVTFRCDPISEHNRLYWYRQTLGQGPEFLTYFQNEAQLEKSRLLSDRFSAERPKGSFSTLEIQRTEQGDSAMYLCASSLTFQETQYFGPGTRLLVL.

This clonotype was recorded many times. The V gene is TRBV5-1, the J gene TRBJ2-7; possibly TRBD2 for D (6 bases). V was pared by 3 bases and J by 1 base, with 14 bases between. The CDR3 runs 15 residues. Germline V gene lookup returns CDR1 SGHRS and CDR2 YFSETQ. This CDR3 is CASSWGTAGSYEQYF. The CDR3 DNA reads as TGCGCCAGCAGCTGGGGGACCGCGGGATCCTACGAGCAGTACTTC. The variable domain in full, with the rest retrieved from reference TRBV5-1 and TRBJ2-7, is KAGVTQTPRYLIKTRGQQVTLSCSPISGHRSVSWYQQTPGQGLQFLFEYFSETQRNKGNFPGRFSGRQFSNSRSEMNVSTLELGDSALYLCASSWGTAGSYEQYFGPGTRLTVT.

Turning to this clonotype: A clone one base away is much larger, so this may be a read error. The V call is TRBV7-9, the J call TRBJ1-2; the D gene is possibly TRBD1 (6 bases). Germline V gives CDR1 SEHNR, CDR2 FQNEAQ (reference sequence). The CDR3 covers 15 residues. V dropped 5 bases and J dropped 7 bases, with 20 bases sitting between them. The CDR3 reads CASSPGQIKVVGYTF. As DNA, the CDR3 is TGTGCCAGCAGCCCCGGACAGATTAAAGTGGTTGGCTACACCTTC.

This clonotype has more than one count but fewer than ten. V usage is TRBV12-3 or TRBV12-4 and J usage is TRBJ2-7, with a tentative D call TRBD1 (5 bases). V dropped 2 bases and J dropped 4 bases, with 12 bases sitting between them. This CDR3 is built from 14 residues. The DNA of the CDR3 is TGTGCCAGCAGTTTATCCCAGGGTCAGTACGAGCAGTACTTC. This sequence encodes CASSLSQGQYEQYF.

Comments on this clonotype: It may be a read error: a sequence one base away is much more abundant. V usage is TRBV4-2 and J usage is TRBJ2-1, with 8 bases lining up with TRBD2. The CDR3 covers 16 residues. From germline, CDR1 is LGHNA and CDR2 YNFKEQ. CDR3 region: CASSQETSGPYNEKFF. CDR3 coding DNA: TGTGCCAGCAGCCAAGAAACTAGCGGACCATACAATGAGAAGTTCTTC.

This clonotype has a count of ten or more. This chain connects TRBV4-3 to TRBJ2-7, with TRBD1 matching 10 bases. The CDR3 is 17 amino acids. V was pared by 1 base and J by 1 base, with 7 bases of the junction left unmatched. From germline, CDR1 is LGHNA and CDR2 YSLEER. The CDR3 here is CASSQGGTGDDSYEQYF. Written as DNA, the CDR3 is TGCGCCAGCAGCCAAGGAGGGACAGGGGATGATTCCTACGAGCAGTACTTC.

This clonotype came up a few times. This CDR3 reads CASRRQGGGNTEAFF. The CDR3 nucleotides read TGTGCCAGCAGAAGACAGGGTGGAGGGAACACTGAAGCTTTCTTT. The rearrangement joins TRBV12-3 or TRBV12-4 to TRBJ1-1; 7 nucleotides line up with TRBD1. Trimming took 6 bases from V and 1 from J; bases not matched to a gene: 8. The CDR3 is 15 residues long.

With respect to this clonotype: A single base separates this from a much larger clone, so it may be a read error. The CDR3 sequence: CSARDYSRQGAVAPLHF. The DNA of the CDR3 is TGCAGTGCTAGAGATTACTCTAGACAGGGGGCCGTTGCACCCCTCCACTTT. The chain uses TRBV20-1 and TRBJ1-6, with TRBD1 matching 10 bases. Germline V gene lookup returns CDR1 DFQATT and CDR2 SNEGSKA (reference sequence). The CDR3 extends over 17 amino acids. The V gene end was trimmed by 0 bases and the J gene end by 11 bases; junction bases not matched to a gene: 13.

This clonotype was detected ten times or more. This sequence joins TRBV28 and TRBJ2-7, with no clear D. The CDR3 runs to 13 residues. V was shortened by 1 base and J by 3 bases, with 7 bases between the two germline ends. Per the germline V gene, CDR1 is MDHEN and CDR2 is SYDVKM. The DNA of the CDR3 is TGTGCCAGCAGTTTATCGGTCAGCTACGAGCAGTACTTC. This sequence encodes CASSLSVSYEQYF.

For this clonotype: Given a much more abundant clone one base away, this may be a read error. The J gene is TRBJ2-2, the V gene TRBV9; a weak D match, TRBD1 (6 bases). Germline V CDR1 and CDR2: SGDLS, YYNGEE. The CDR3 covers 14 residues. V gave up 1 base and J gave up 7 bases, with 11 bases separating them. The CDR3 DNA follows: TGTGCCAGCAGCGTAAGGACAGCCGGCGGGGAGCTGTTTTTT. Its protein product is CASSVRTAGGELFF.

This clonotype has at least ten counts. CDR3: CASSPSGENNSPLHF. CDR3 nucleotides: TGTGCCAGCAGCCCATCGGGGGAAAATAATTCACCCCTCCACTTT. This chain connects TRBV7-3 to TRBJ1-6; D possibly corresponds to TRBD1 (5 bases). This CDR3 is built from 15 residues. V was shortened by 5 bases and J by 5 bases, with 13 bases between the two germline ends. CDR1 and CDR2 from the germline V gene are SGHTA and FQGTGA.

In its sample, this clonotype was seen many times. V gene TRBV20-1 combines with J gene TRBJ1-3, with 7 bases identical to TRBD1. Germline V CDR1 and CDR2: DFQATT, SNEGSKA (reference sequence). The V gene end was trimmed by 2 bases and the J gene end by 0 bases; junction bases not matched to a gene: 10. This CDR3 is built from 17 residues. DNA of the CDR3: TGCAGTGCTAGAAAGGACAGGTCGGATACCTCTGGAAACACCATATATTTT. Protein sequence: CSARKDRSDTSGNTIYF.

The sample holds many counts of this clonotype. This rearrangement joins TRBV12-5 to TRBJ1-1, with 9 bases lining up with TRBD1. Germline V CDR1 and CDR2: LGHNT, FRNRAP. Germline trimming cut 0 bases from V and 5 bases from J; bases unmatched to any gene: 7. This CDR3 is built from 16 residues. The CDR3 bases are TGTGCTAGTGGTTTGGTAATGGACAGGGGTAAAACTGAAGCTTTCTTT. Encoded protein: CASGLVMDRGKTEAFF.

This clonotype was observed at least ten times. CDR3 nucleotides: TGTGCCAGCAGCTATAATCCGGGCCTGACTCCGGGACTAGCGGGGGGGGTTTACGAGCAGTACTTC. Translating it yields CASSYNPGLTPGLAGGVYEQYF. The chain couples TRBV7-9 to TRBJ2-7; 16 bases fit TRBD2. This CDR3 has 22 amino acids. Trimming removed 4 bases from V and 4 bases from J; junction bases left unmatched: 22. Germline V CDR1 and CDR2: SEHNR, FQNEAQ (reference sequence).

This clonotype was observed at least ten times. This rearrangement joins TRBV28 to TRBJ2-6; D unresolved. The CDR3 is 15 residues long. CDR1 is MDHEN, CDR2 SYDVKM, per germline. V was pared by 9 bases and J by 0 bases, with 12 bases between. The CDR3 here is CASSRRTSGANVLTF. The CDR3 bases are TGTGCCAGTAGTCGAAGAACCTCTGGGGCCAACGTCCTGACTTTC. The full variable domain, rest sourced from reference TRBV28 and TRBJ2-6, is DVKVTQSSRYLVKRTGEKVFLECVQDMDHENMFWYRQDPGLGLRLIYFSYDVKMKEKGDIPEGYSVSREKKERFSLILESASTNQTSMYLCASSRRTSGANVLTFGAGSRLTVL.

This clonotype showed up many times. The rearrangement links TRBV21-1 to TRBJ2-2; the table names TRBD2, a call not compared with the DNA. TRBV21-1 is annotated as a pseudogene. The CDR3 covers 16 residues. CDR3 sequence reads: CASSTLAGGPAGELFF. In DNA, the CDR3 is TGTGCCAGCAGCACGCTAGCGGGGGGGCCGGCCGGGGAGCTGTTTTTT.

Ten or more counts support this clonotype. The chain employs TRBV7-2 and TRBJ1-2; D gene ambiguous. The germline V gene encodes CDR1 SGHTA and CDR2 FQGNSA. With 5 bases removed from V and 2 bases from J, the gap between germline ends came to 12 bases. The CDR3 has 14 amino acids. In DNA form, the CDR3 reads TGTGCCAGCAGCCCCAATGGAGGGAACTATGGCTACACCTTC. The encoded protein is CASSPNGGNYGYTF. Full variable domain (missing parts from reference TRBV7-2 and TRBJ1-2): GAGVSQSPSNKVTEKGKDVELRCDPISGHTALYWYRQSLGQGLEFLIYFQGNSAPDKSGLPSDRFSAERTGGSVSTLTIQRTQQEDSAVYLCASSPNGGNYGYTFGSGTRLTVV.

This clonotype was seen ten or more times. CDR3 amino acids: CASSLEGSNADTQYF. CDR3 nucleotide sequence: TGCGCCAGCAGCTTGGAGGGTAGCAACGCAGATACGCAGTATTTT. V and J are TRBV5-1 and TRBJ2-3, with D unclear. V was pared by 0 bases and J by 4 bases, with 12 bases between. CDR1 is SGHRS, CDR2 YFSETQ, per germline. This CDR3 region has 15 residues.

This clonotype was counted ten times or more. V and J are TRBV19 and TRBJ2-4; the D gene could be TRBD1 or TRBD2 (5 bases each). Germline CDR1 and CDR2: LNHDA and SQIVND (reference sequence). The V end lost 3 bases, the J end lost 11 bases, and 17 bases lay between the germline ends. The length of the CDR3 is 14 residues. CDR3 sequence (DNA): TGTGCCAGTAGTATCTCCGGGACGCTACCCCTTCAGTACTTC. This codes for CASSISGTLPLQYF.

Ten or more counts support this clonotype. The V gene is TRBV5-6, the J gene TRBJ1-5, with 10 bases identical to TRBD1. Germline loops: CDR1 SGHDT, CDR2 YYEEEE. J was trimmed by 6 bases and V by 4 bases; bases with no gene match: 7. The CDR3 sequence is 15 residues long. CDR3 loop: CASSPGTGAPQPQHF. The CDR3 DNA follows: TGTGCCAGCAGCCCCGGGACAGGGGCTCCTCAGCCCCAGCATTTT.

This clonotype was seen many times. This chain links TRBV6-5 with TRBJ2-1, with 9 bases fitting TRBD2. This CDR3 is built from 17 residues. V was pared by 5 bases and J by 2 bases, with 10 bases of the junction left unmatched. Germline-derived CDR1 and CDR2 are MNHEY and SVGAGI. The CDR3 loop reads CASSPSRLAVTYNEQFF. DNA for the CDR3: TGTGCCAGCAGTCCCTCCAGACTAGCGGTGACCTACAATGAGCAGTTCTTC.

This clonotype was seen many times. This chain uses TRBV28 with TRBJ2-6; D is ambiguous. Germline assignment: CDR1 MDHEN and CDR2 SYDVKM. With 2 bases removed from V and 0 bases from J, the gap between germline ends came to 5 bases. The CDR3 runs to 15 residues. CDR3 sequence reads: CASSLTNSGANVLTF. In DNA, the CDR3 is TGTGCCAGCAGTTTAACTAACTCTGGGGCCAACGTCCTGACTTTC.